A single sample gave rise to the 18 T cell receptor beta chains below, sequenced in a study of blood T cells in healthy people across ages. Alongside a J-beta primer mix, a sample-barcoded 5' primer served in a second PCR lasting about 6 to 12 cycles. MiXCR, applied by TCRdb to the 5' RACE reads, yields one record per CDR3 protein. This table has hundreds of thousands of distinct CDR3 sequences, roughly 24% appearing once. The sample also formed part of further work on T cells of mothers and their children.

Sequences were obtained from blood. The source is a boy younger than 18 in good health.

This clonotype occurred a few times. The rearrangement joins TRBV9 to TRBJ2-5, with D tentatively TRBD1 or TRBD2 (6 bases each). The J call may be incorrect, as the DNA end agrees better with TRBJ2-1. The germline gives CDR1 SGDLS, CDR2 YYNGEE. The CDR3 spans 16 residues. The CDR3 sequence is CASSVESGGLYNEQFF. CDR3 bases: TGTGCCAGCAGCGTAGAATCCGGGGGCCTTTACAATGAGCAGTTCTTC.

V gene TRBV18 combines with J gene TRBJ2-1, with D uncertain. The CDR3 length is 15 residues. V was pared by 0 bases and J by 1 base, with 7 bases between. Per the germline V gene, CDR1 is KGHSH and CDR2 is LQKENI. CDR3 protein: CASSPPSTSYNEQFF. The CDR3 DNA reads TGTGCCAGCTCACCACCTTCCACATCCTACAATGAGCAGTTCTTC.

This clonotype has only a few counts. The chain is built from TRBV2 and TRBJ2-7; 7 nucleotides align to TRBD2. This CDR3 is built from 16 residues. CDR1 is SNHLY, CDR2 FYNNEI, per germline. After removal of 3 bases from V and 2 bases from J, the junction contained 10 bases not matched to a gene. The CDR3 reads CASSDPGRGRAYEQYF. The CDR3 nucleotides are TGTGCCAGCAGTGATCCGGGGAGGGGAAGAGCCTACGAGCAGTACTTC. Full variable domain (missing parts from reference TRBV2 and TRBJ2-7): EPEVTQTPSHQVTQMGQEVILRCVPISNHLYFYWYRQILGQKVEFLVSFYNNEISEKSEIFDDQFSVERPDGSNFTLKIRSTKLEDSAMYFCASSDPGRGRAYEQYFGPGTRLTVT.

This clonotype was picked up a small number of times. The V call is TRBV13, the J call TRBJ2-5; D is unresolved. The tail of the sequence fits TRBJ2-7 better, so the J call may be wrong. Germline lookup yields CDR1 PRHDT and CDR2 FYEKMQ (reference sequence). The CDR3 totals 13 residues. The CDR3, as DNA: TGTGCCAGCAGGGACCTTGGCACCTACGAGCAGTACTTC. It specifies CASRDLGTYEQYF.

This clonotype has more than one count but fewer than ten. The CDR3 DNA reads as TGCGCCAGCAGCCATCCCGGGAGCGGCGAGCAGTACTTC. It specifies CASSHPGSGEQYF. V is TRBV4-1 and J is TRBJ2-5, with a tentative D call TRBD2 (6 bases). The J call may be mistaken, given a closer DNA end match to TRBJ2-7. The CDR3 extends over 13 amino acids. Germline V gene data show CDR1 as MGHRA and CDR2 as YSYEKL.

This clonotype was seen at least ten times. The chain links TRBV24-1 to TRBJ2-7; 9 nucleotides match TRBD1. The CDR3 runs to 15 residues. V lost 2 bases and J lost 1; bases outside the gene matches: 2. Germline-derived CDR1 and CDR2 are KGHDR and SFDVKD. The CDR3 coding sequence is TGTGCCACCAGTGATTCCGGGACAGGGTCCTACGAGCAGTACTTC. It yields the protein CATSDSGTGSYEQYF.

This clonotype was recorded a few times. A read error may be the cause here, since a much bigger clone is one base away. V and J are TRBV29-1 and TRBJ1-4; unclear D gene. Germline CDR1 is SQVTM and CDR2 is ANQGSEA. The length of the CDR3 is 14 residues. The CDR3 nucleotides read TGCAGCGTTGAACCCCTCGGTACTAATGAAAAACCGTTTTTT. It is translated as CSVEPLGTNEKPFF.

The V gene is TRBV5-6, the J gene TRBJ2-5; D might be TRBD1 or TRBD2, each matching 5 bases. This CDR3 comprises 14 residues. Trimming left V 6 bases short and J 1 base short, with 13 bases between. Germline V gene data show CDR1 as SGHDT and CDR2 as YYEEEE. The CDR3 region is CASNHRGSQETQYF. CDR3 in DNA: TGTGCCAGCAACCATCGGGGCTCCCAAGAGACCCAGTACTTC.

The chain links TRBV27 to TRBJ2-7; 11 bases match TRBD1. The CDR3 runs to 13 residues. The ends lost 6 bases at V and 6 bases at J; junction bases unmatched: 4. The germline CDR1 and CDR2 sequences are MNHEY and SMNVEV (reference sequence). As DNA, the CDR3 is TGTGCCAGCAGAAAGGGACAGGGGGGCGAGCAGTACTTC. Protein product: CASRKGQGGEQYF.

This clonotype has only a few counts. This chain joins TRBV6-5 and TRBJ2-7, with TRBD1 as a possible D gene (6 bases). The V end was cut by 5 bases, the J end by 1 base, with 15 bases between. The CDR3 has 15 residues. Germline V gives CDR1 MNHEY, CDR2 SVGAGI. The CDR3, as DNA: TGTGCCAGCAGTAACCACAGGGTACAGTCCTACGAGCAGTACTTC. Residues: CASSNHRVQSYEQYF.

This clonotype was counted between two and nine times. This chain joins TRBV7-3 and TRBJ2-3; the match to TRBD1 covers 10 bases. The CDR3 has 16 residues. V was pared by 2 bases and J by 5 bases, with 7 bases of the junction left unmatched. CDR1 SGHTA and CDR2 FQGTGA come from the germline V gene. The CDR3 protein is CASSLLGQGGGDTQYF. The CDR3, as DNA: TGTGCCAGCAGCTTATTAGGACAGGGGGGAGGAGATACGCAGTATTTT.

The chain joins TRBV5-6 to TRBJ1-1; 8 bases match TRBD1. This CDR3 has 15 residues. V lost 0 bases, J lost 6 bases, and 7 bases stayed unmatched. Germline assignment: CDR1 SGHDT and CDR2 YYEEEE. CDR3 nucleotides: TGTGCCAGCAGCTTGGTGGACAGGGAGGCCCCTGAAGCTTTCTTT. Amino acid sequence: CASSLVDREAPEAFF.

This clonotype was counted between two and nine times. The chain has TRBV21-1 and TRBJ2-5; the table's TRBD2 call for D was not verified on the DNA. TRBV21-1 is assigned pseudogene status. CDR3 length equals 15 residues. The DNA of the CDR3 is TGTGCCAGCAACCCCCGGGGAGGGGATCAAGAGACCCAGTACTTC. It translates to CASNPRGGDQETQYF.

Comment on this clonotype: Mismatch with germline at one junction end may stem from a read error. The chain uses TRBV7-3 and TRBJ2-2; the match to TRBD2 covers 12 bases. Germline V gives CDR1 SGHTA, CDR2 FQGTGA. The CDR3 has 14 amino acids. CDR3 residues: CASSLTSGSGELFF. Written as DNA, the CDR3 is TGTGCCAGCAGCTTGACTAGCGGGAGCGGGGAGCTGTTTTTC.

The chain joins TRBV14 to TRBJ1-1, with D unresolved. Trimming shortened V by 0 bases and J by 1 base, and 12 bases separated the two germline ends. Looked up from germline, CDR1 is SGHDN and CDR2 is FVKESK. The CDR3 has 16 residues. The CDR3 DNA sequence: TGTGCCAGCAGCCAAGATAACAGACCCACGAACACTGAAGCTTTCTTT. It specifies CASSQDNRPTNTEAFF.

V and J are TRBV25-1 and TRBJ1-1; D remains unclear. The CDR3 runs 11 residues. V lost 4 bases and J lost 4, with 4 bases in between. Germline V gene lookup returns CDR1 MGHDK and CDR2 SYGVNS. The DNA for the CDR3 is TGTGCCAGCAGTGTATTCACTGAAGCTTTCTTT. As protein: CASSVFTEAFF.

This clonotype was seen once. This sequence joins TRBV20-1 and TRBJ2-7, with D perhaps being TRBD1 or TRBD2 (6 bases each). Trimming took off 3 bases at V and 5 bases at J, with 14 bases between the two ends. This CDR3 contains 13 residues. Germline V gene lookup returns CDR1 DFQATT and CDR2 SNEGSKA (reference sequence). In nucleotides, the CDR3 is TGCAGTGCTAGCGACGGGGGCGTAAACGAGCAGTACTTC. Amino acids: CSASDGGVNEQYF.

This clonotype was found a few times. The rearrangement uses TRBV5-5 and TRBJ2-1; unclear D gene. This CDR3 is built from 15 residues. Germline lookup yields CDR1 SGHKS and CDR2 YYEKEE (reference sequence). V was trimmed by 2 bases and J by 0 bases, leaving 9 bases between them. DNA for the CDR3: TGTGCCAGCAGCTTCGGAACGAGCTCCTACAATGAGCAGTTCTTC. Translating it yields CASSFGTSSYNEQFF.